This T cell receptor beta chain is from a study of blood T cells in healthy people across ages. For the study at large: With template switching, about one barcoded beta molecule was captured per two T cells.

Of note for this clonotype: A read error may be the cause here, since a much bigger clone is one base away.

For the second PCR, which ran for about 7 to 12 cycles, a sample-barcoded 5' primer and a J-beta primer mix were used. Every sample returned 2.5 million or more CDR3-containing paired-end reads. TCRdb reanalysed the 5' RACE reads using MiXCR and keeps one entry per CDR3 protein. The sample has about 930,000 distinct CDR3 sequences, 25% to 35% seen once. V shed 1 base and J 7 bases; nucleotides not matched to a gene: 4. This CDR3 contains 14 residues. Per the germline V gene, CDR1 is DFQATT and CDR2 is SNEGSKA (reference sequence). The sample also formed part of further work on T cells of mothers and their children. That work adds: Random nucleotides (2-4) and sample barcodes were added by the M1S primer used in the second PCR. The effect of thymic selection on TCR recombination output is similar between related and unrelated pairs.

Material for sequencing was blood. This chain connects TRBV20-1 to TRBJ1-4; 9 nucleotides agree with TRBD1. The origin of this receptor is a woman aged 35 to 49 in good health. CDR3 bases: TGCAGTGCTAGAGGGACAGGGGCTAGTGAAAAACTGTTTTTT. Protein sequence: CSARGTGASEKLFF.